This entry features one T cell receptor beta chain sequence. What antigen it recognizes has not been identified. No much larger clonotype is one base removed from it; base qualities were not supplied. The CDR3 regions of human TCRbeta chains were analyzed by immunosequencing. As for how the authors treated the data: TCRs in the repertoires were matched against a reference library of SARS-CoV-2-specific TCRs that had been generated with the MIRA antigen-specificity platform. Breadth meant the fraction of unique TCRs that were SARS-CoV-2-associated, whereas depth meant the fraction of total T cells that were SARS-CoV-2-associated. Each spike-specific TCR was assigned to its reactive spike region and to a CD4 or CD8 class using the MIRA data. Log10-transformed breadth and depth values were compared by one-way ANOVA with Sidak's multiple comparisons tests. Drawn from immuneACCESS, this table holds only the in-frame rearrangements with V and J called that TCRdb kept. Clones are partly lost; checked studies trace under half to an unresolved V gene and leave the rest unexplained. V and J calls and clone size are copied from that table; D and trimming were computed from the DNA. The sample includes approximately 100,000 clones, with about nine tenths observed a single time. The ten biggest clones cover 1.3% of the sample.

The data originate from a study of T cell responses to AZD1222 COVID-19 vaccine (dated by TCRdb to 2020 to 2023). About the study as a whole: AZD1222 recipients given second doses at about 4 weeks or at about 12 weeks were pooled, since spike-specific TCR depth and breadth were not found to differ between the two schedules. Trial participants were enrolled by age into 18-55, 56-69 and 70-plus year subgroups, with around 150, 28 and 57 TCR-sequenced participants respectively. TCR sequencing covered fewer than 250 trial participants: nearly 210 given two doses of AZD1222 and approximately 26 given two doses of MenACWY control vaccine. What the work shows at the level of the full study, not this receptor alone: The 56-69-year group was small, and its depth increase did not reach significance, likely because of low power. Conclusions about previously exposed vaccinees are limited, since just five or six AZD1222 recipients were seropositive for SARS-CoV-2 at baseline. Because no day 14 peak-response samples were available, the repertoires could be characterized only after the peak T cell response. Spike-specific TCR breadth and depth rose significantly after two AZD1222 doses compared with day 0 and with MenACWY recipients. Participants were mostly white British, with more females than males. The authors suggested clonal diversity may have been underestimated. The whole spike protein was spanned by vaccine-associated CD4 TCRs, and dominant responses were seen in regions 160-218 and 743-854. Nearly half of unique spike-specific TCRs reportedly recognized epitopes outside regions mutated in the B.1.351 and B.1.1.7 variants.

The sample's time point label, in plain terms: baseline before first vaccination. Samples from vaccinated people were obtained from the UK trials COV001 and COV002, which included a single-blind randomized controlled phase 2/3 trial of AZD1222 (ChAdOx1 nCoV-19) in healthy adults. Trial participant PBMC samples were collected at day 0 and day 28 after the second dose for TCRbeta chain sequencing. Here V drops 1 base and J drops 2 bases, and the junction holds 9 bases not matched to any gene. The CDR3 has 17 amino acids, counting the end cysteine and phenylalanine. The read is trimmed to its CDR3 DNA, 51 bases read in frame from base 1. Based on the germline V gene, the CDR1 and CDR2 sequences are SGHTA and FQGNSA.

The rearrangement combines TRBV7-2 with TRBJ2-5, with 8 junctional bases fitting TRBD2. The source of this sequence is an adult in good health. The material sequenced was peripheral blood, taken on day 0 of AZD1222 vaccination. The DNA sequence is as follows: TGTGCCAGCAGCTTAGGGTCATTAGCGGGGATGCAAGAGACCCAGTACTTC. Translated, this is CASSLGSLAGMQETQYF.